These 24 T cell receptor beta chains came from one sample sequenced in a study of blood T cell repertoires in COVID-19. Sequenced by immunoSEQ multiplex PCR; TCRdb stores in-frame clones only, minus some. Here the sample spans some 120,000 clones, approximately 88% being singletons. Specimen: peripheral blood. The receptor set was obtained from a man aged 45-65 years with acute or convalescent COVID-19.

The rearrangement joins TRBV7-8 to TRBJ2-5; no reliable D call. This CDR3 is built from 12 residues. Per germline, CDR1 SGHVS and CDR2 FQNEAQ. The V and J ends lost 5 bases and 9 bases respectively, with 13 bases between them. CDR3 in DNA: TGTGCCAGCAGCCCCAATCAGGCGTCCCAGTACTTC. Protein sequence: CASSPNQASQYF.

The chain uses TRBV5-1 and TRBJ1-2; D unresolved. The germline CDR1 and CDR2 sequences are SGHRS and YFSETQ. V was pared by 1 base and J by 5 bases, with 9 bases between. The CDR3 runs 13 residues. CDR3 in amino acids: CASSLKPEYGYTF. The CDR3 DNA is TGCGCCAGCAGCTTGAAGCCCGAATATGGCTACACCTTC.

This chain connects TRBV2 to TRBJ1-6; no definite D call. The CDR3 spans 12 residues. The ends were cut back, 5 bases at V and 5 bases at J, with 4 bases in the middle. Germline V gene lookup returns CDR1 SNHLY and CDR2 FYNNEI. Here the CDR3 reads CASSTNNSPLHF. CDR3 nucleotide sequence: TGTGCCAGCAGTACAAATAATTCACCCCTCCACTTT.

This clone was counted a single time. This chain uses TRBV11-3 with TRBJ1-4; tentative D call: TRBD1 (5 bases). Trimming shortened V by 3 bases and J by 0 bases, and 8 bases separated the two germline ends. From germline, CDR1 is SGHNT and CDR2 YENEEA. The CDR3 loop spans 15 amino acids. The CDR3 sequence is CASSFDSSTNEKLFF. For the CDR3, the DNA is TGTGCCAGCAGCTTCGACAGTTCAACTAATGAAAAACTGTTTTTT.

This chain joins TRBV6-1 and TRBJ2-7, with D possibly TRBD1 on 6 matching bases. The CDR3 covers 17 residues. Deletions cut 0 bases from V and 2 bases from J, with 17 bases between. Germline CDR1 reads MNHNS; CDR2 reads SASEGT. The CDR3 nucleotides read TGTGCCAGCAGTGAAGCCATAGGGGGTACGTTCGCCTACGAGCAGTACTTC. Translation: CASSEAIGGTFAYEQYF.

The rearrangement links TRBV7-2 to TRBJ1-5; D is unresolved. The CDR3 loop spans 14 amino acids. The germline gives CDR1 SGHTA, CDR2 FQGNSA. The V and J ends lost 5 bases and 5 bases respectively, with 13 bases between them. CDR3 in amino acids: CASSRRSQDQPQHF. As DNA, the CDR3 is TGTGCCAGCAGCCGTCGGTCCCAGGATCAGCCCCAGCATTTT.

This clone was picked up one time. CDR3 in amino acids: CATSGGLAVKTQYF. DNA for the CDR3: TGTGCCACCAGTGGGGGACTAGCGGTTAAGACCCAGTACTTC. The J gene is TRBJ2-5, the V gene TRBV24-1; 11 nucleotides match TRBD2. The CDR3 covers 14 residues. Trimming took 5 bases from V and 6 from J; bases not matched to a gene: 4. Per the germline V gene, CDR1 is KGHDR and CDR2 is SFDVKD.

The gene calls are TRBV4-3 and TRBJ2-5; no definite D call. Germline loops: CDR1 LGHNA, CDR2 YSLEER. CDR3 length equals 15 residues. Trimming pared 3 bases from V and 2 bases from J, leaving 13 bases between. The CDR3, as DNA: TGCGCCAGCAGCCACGATCCGTTTCGGCAAGAGACCCAGTACTTC. Protein product: CASSHDPFRQETQYF.

This clone was found once. The chain recombines TRBV29-1 with TRBJ2-7; D call uncertain. Germline assignment: CDR1 SQVTM and CDR2 ANQGSEA. Trimming left V 5 bases short and J 4 bases short, with 12 bases between. The CDR3 length is 12 residues. Here the CDR3 reads CSVQRLDYEQYF. As DNA, the CDR3 is TGCAGCGTTCAACGACTGGATTACGAGCAGTACTTC.

The rearrangement uses TRBV15 and TRBJ2-3, with a weak D call TRBD2 (6 bases). The CDR3 is made up of 16 amino acids. CDR1 is LNHNV, CDR2 YYDKDF, per germline (reference sequence). V was pared by 3 bases and J by 3 bases, with 16 bases between. The CDR3: CATSRTSRSRTDTQYF. In DNA, the CDR3 is TGTGCCACCAGCAGGACTAGTCGCTCGAGAACAGATACGCAGTATTTT.

This chain joins TRBV11-2 and TRBJ2-5; 7 positions agree with TRBD2. CDR1 and CDR2 from the germline V gene are SGHAT and FQNNGV. The CDR3 is made up of 15 amino acids. V gave up 0 bases and J gave up 9 bases; unmatched junction bases: 10. CDR3 amino acids: CASSLDPTSDGAQYF. The CDR3 coding sequence is TGTGCCAGCAGCTTAGATCCCACTAGCGACGGTGCCCAGTACTTC.

This clone was seen a single time. The genes are TRBV7-2 and TRBJ1-2; 9 bases map to TRBD1. The CDR3 covers 14 residues. Trimming removed 5 bases from V and 8 bases from J; junction bases left unmatched: 9. In germline, CDR1 is SGHTA, CDR2 FQGNSA. Here the CDR3 DNA reads TGTGCCAGCAGCCCGGGGGACAGGGTTGGGGGCTACACCTTC. It codes for CASSPGDRVGGYTF.

The chain employs TRBV7-2 and TRBJ1-2; 7 bases agree with TRBD1. V gave up 4 bases and J gave up 8 bases; unmatched junction bases: 7. Germline loops: CDR1 SGHTA, CDR2 FQGNSA. CDR3 length: 13 residues. Written as DNA, the CDR3 is TGTGCCAGCAGCTCCCGGACAGGCAGGGGCTACACCTTC. It translates to CASSSRTGRGYTF.

The V gene is TRBV4-3, the J gene TRBJ2-7; 8 positions match TRBD2. V lost 0 bases to trimming and J lost 2 bases; unmatched junction nucleotides: 6. CDR3 length: 16 residues. The germline CDR1 and CDR2 sequences are LGHNA and YSLEER. CDR3 coding DNA: TGCGCCAGCAGCCAAGATAGGCAGCGGGAGCCCTACGAGCAGTACTTC. Its translation: CASSQDRQREPYEQYF.

The chain carries TRBV7-9 and TRBJ2-1; D unresolved. CDR3 size: 15 residues. Trimming stripped 7 bases from V and 10 bases from J, with 23 bases between. Germline V gene sequence: CDR1 SEHNR, CDR2 FQNEAQ (reference sequence). The DNA of the CDR3 is TGTGCCAGCATGTCTGCCATGGGCCCCCGAATGGAGCAGTTCTTC. Its translation is CASMSAMGPRMEQFF.

The chain combines TRBV5-6 with TRBJ1-6, with a tentative D call TRBD1 (6 bases). This CDR3 comprises 16 residues. V was cut by 1 base and J by 7 bases, with 15 bases left in between. Germline CDR1 SGHDT, CDR2 YYEEEE. The DNA of the CDR3 is TGTGCCAGCAGCTTGCTTGAGGGGGGGTACAATTCACCCCTCCACTTT. This translates into CASSLLEGGYNSPLHF. The variable domain in full, completed from reference TRBV5-6 and TRBJ1-6, reads DAGVTQSPTHLIKTRGQQVTLRCSPKSGHDTVSWYQQALGQGPQFIFQYYEEEERQRGNFPDRFSGHQFPNYSSELNVNALLLGDSALYLCASSLLEGGYNSPLHFGNGTRLTVT.

This clone appeared once. The genes are TRBV6-4 and TRBJ1-5, with 7 bases identical to TRBD1. The CDR3 extends over 14 amino acids. V shed 4 bases, J shed 5 bases, and the junction held 5 bases outside the gene matches. Germline V gene lookup returns CDR1 MRHNA and CDR2 SNTAGT. CDR3 sequence reads: CASSVGQGDQPQHF. The CDR3, as DNA: TGTGCCAGCAGTGTGGGGCAGGGGGATCAGCCCCAGCATTTT.

The rearrangement joins TRBV6-5 to TRBJ1-2; maybe TRBD1 (6 bases). V was trimmed by 4 bases and J by 2 bases, leaving 8 bases between them. This CDR3 spans 13 amino acids. Germline V CDR1 and CDR2: MNHEY, SVGAGI. The CDR3 DNA reads as TGTGCCAGCAGTTTTACAGGGAACTATGGCTACACCTTC. It specifies CASSFTGNYGYTF.

This clone was picked up a small number of times. The rearrangement uses TRBV27 and TRBJ2-3; 8 bases fit TRBD2. V shed 5 bases, J shed 2 bases, and the junction held 3 bases outside the gene matches. From germline, CDR1 is MNHEY and CDR2 SMNVEV (reference sequence). The CDR3 totals 14 residues. The DNA of the CDR3 is TGTGCCAGCAGTGGACTAGCCACCACAGATACGCAGTATTTT. Residues: CASSGLATTDTQYF.

The chain uses TRBV24-1 and TRBJ1-2, with D possibly being TRBD1 (5 bases). With 9 bases removed from V and 5 bases from J, the gap between germline ends came to 15 bases. The CDR3 length is 13 residues. CDR1 is KGHDR and CDR2 is SFDVKD in the germline V gene. Here the CDR3 DNA reads TGTGCCACCTACGACAGAGACAAATATGGCTACACCTTC. It yields the protein CATYDRDKYGYTF.

The rearrangement uses TRBV3-1 (or the pseudogene TRBV3-2) and TRBJ2-7; TRBD2 is a possible D gene (5 bases). The CDR3 has 13 amino acids. Trimming took off 1 base at V and 4 bases at J, with 8 bases between the two ends. Per the germline V gene, CDR1 is LGHDT and CDR2 is YNNKEL (reference sequence). DNA of the CDR3: TGTGCCAGCAGCCAAGTTGGCGGGTACGAGCAGTACTTC. Translated: CASSQVGGYEQYF.

This clone was detected once. The rearrangement joins TRBV5-1 to TRBJ1-1, with D uncertain. V was trimmed by 2 bases and J by 4 bases, leaving 9 bases between them. The CDR3 is 13 residues long. Germline CDR1 and CDR2: SGHRS and YFSETQ. Written as DNA, the CDR3 is TGCGCCAGCAGCTTATCACGGGGCACTGAAGCTTTCTTT. As protein: CASSLSRGTEAFF.

The V and J genes are TRBV6-5 and TRBJ2-7, with 9 bases that match TRBD1. With 11 bases clipped from V and 2 bases from J, the junction kept 10 bases outside the gene matches. The germline V gene encodes CDR1 MNHEY and CDR2 SVGAGI. There are 14 residues in the CDR3. CDR3 sequence: CALKARDRAYEQYF. DNA of the CDR3: TGTGCCTTAAAGGCCCGGGACAGGGCCTACGAGCAGTACTTC.

This clone was recorded a few times. The rearrangement uses TRBV6-5 and TRBJ2-2; D possibly corresponds to TRBD1 (5 bases). The CDR3 length is 13 residues. Germline V gives CDR1 MNHEY, CDR2 SVGAGI. Trimming shortened V by 6 bases and J by 2 bases, and 7 bases separated the two germline ends. The CDR3 spells CASSQGNTGELFF. CDR3 coding DNA: TGTGCCAGCAGCCAGGGTAACACCGGGGAGCTGTTTTTT.